This T cell receptor (beta chain) was sequenced for a study of blood T cell repertoires in COVID-19. Per the authors' pipeline: By means of reference gene primer amplification, nucleated cell counts were estimated. Data came from immunoSEQ multiplex PCR; TCRdb stores just in-frame clones and leaves some out. V and J calls and clone size are copied from that table; D and trimming were computed from the DNA. The sample shows fewer than 90,000 clones, about 83% of them seen only once. CDR1 and CDR2 (germline): SGHKS, YYEKEE (reference sequence). CDR3 length equals 17 residues. The V and J ends lost 6 bases and 8 bases respectively, with 27 bases between them.

The sample comprised peripheral blood. The chain uses TRBV5-5 and TRBJ2-1, with D possibly TRBD1 on 7 matching bases. The sequence derives from a human donor in a cohort sampled during active COVID-19. The CDR3 DNA sequence: TGTGCCAGCATCCGAACGCCCGGGAGCAGGGGGAATGATGAGCAGTTCTTC. Translated: CASIRTPGSRGNDEQFF.